This TCR beta chain was sequenced in a study of shared clonotypes between healthy human individuals. Study background: There were three CD4 naive, three CD4 memory, two CD8 naive and one CD8 memory plates per donor. Study conclusions and caveats: Generation probabilities of non-shared clonotypes were lower (relative to those shared by all four donors).

The CDR3 runs 18 residues. With 6 bases clipped from V and 6 bases from J, the junction kept 12 bases outside the gene matches. The germline CDR1 and CDR2 sequences are LGHNA and YNFKEQ. The sample holds one count of this clone. Antigen specificity is unknown. The assay was immunoSEQ multiplex PCR, and TCRdb's table has in-frame clones only and misses some. The sample has about 92,000 clones, 68% seen once. The receptor comes from a man aged 25 to 40 in good health. The specimen sequenced was memory CD8+ T cells sorted from blood. The subset: CD45RO+ cells pooled with CCR7-negative TemRA cells. The chain has TRBV4-2 and TRBJ2-1, with 15 bases lining up with TRBD2. CDR3 in amino acids: CASRGLGTSGRSSNEQFF. CDR3 bases: TGTGCCAGCAGGGGCCTAGGGACTAGCGGGAGGAGTTCCAATGAGCAGTTCTTC.